The TCR beta chain described here comes from a study of T-cell memory formation after mild COVID-19. The overall study: TCR clusters largely stayed donor specific.

TCRdb called the 5' RACE reads again in MiXCR, with one record for every CDR3 protein. The sample has roughly 110,000 distinct CDR3 sequences, around 15% seen once. Sequencing used PBMCs or a T cell subset sorted from them (not recorded which). This clonotype originated in an adult woman who had mild COVID-19 (a few samples of this study predate the infection). Cell type and time point are not known.

CDR3 loop: CASSEHEYTGELFF. CDR3 bases: TGCGCCAGCAGTGAGCACGAGTACACCGGGGAGCTGTTTTTT. The chain employs TRBV5-1 and TRBJ2-2; D gene ambiguous. The V and J ends lost 5 bases and 3 bases respectively, with 11 bases between them. The CDR3 runs to 14 residues. Germline CDR1 SGHRS, CDR2 YFSETQ.